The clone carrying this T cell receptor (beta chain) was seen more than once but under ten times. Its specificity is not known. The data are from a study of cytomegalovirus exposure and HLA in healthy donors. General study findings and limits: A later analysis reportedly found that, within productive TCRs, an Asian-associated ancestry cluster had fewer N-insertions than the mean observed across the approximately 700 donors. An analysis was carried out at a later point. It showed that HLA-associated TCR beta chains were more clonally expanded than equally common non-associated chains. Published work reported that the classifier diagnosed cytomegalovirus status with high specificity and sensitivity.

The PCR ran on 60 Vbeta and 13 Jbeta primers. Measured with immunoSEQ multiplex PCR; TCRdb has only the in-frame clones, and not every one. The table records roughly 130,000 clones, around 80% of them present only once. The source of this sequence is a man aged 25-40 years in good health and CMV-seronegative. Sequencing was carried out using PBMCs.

CDR3 nucleotide sequence: TGCGCCAGCAGCCAAGACCTAGGACTAGCGGGCTTGGGGTATGAGCAGTTCTTC. It specifies CASSQDLGLAGLGYEQFF. The chain combines TRBV4-3 with TRBJ2-1, with 11 bases identical to TRBD2. Germline trimming cut 0 bases from V and 8 bases from J; bases unmatched to any gene: 12. Germline loops: CDR1 LGHNA, CDR2 YSLEER. The CDR3 length is 18 residues.